This T cell receptor (beta chain) derives from a study of T cells in Graves' hyperthyroidism and ophthalmopathy. Germline CDR1 and CDR2: SGHVS and FQNEAQ. The V end was cut by 6 bases, the J end by 1 base, with 18 bases between. The CDR3 length is 16 residues. TCR beta CDR3 sequences were amplified from RNA transcripts. TCR CDR3 regions were first amplified by RT-PCR with HTBI primers. MiXCR, applied by TCRdb to the multiplex PCR reads, yields one record per CDR3 protein. The sample includes hundreds of thousands of distinct CDR3 sequences, just under 45% of them seen just once. The sequenced sample was peripheral blood or thyroid tissue (not recorded which). The source of this sequence is an adult man with Graves' disease, either hyperthyroidism or ophthalmopathy (not recorded which). V gene TRBV7-8 combines with J gene TRBJ2-5; D possibly matches TRBD1 or TRBD2 (6 bases each). The CDR3 loop is CASSNGEGGTQETQYF. The CDR3 region has the DNA TGTGCCAGCAGTAATGGAGAGGGGGGCACCCAAGAGACCCAGTACTTC.